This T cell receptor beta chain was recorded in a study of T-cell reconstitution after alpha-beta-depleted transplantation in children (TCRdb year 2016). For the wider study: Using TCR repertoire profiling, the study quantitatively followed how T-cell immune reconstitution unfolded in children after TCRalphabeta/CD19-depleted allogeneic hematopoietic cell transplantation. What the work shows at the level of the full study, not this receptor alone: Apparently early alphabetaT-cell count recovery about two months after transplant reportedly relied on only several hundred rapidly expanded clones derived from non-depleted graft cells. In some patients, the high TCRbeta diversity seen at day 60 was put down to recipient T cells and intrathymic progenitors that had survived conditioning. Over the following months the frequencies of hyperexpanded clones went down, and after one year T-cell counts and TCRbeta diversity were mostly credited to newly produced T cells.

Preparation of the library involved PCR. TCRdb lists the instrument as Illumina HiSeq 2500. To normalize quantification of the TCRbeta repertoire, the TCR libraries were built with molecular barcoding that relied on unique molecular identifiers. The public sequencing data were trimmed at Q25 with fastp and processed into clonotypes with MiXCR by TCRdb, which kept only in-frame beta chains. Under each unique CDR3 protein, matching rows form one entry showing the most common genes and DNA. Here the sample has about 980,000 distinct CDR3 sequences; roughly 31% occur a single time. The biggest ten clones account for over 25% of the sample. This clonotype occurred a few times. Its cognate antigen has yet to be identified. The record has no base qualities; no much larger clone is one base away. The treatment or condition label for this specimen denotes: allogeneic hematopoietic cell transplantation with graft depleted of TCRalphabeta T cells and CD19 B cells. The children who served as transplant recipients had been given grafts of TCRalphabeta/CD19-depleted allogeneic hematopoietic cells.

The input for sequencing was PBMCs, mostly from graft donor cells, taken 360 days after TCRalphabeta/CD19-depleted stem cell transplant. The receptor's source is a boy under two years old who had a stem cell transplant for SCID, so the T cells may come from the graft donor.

The sequenced DNA: TGCAGTGCCGCCCGGGAGGGGTTAGGCACTGAAGCTTTCTTT. It translates as CSAAREGLGTEAFF. Recombination joined TRBV20-1 with TRBJ1-1, with TRBD1 tentatively as D gene (5 bases match). From the cysteine up to the phenylalanine, the CDR3 has a length of 14 residues. Kept here is only the CDR3 DNA, which spans 42 bases and is read in frame from base 1. V is pared back by 6 bases and J by 4 bases, with 18 bases lying between the germline termini. From the germline V gene (reference sequence), CDR1 is DFQATT and CDR2 is SNEGSKA.